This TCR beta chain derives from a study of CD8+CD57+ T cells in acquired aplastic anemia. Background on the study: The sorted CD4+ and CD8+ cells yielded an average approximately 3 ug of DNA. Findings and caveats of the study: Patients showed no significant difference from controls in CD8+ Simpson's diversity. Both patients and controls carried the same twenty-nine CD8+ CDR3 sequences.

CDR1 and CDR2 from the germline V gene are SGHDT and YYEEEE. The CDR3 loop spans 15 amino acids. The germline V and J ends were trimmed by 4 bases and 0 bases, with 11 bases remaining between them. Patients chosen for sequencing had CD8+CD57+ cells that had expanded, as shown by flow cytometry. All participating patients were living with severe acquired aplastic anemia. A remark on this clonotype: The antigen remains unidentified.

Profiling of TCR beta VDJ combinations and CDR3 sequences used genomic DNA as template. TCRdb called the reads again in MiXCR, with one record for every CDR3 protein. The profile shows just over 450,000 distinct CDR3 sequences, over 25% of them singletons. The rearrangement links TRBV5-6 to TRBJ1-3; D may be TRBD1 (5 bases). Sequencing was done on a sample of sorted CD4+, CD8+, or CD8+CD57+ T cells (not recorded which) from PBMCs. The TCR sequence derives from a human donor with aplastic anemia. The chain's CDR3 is CASSRGTRSGNTIYF. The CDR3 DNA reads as TGTGCCAGCAGCCGGGGCACACGCTCTGGAAACACCATATATTTT. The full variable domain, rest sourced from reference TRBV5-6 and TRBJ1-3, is DAGVTQSPTHLIKTRGQQVTLRCSPKSGHDTVSWYQQALGQGPQFIFQYYEEEERQRGNFPDRFSGHQFPNYSSELNVNALLLGDSALYLCASSRGTRSGNTIYFGEGSWLTVV.